The following is a T cell receptor beta chain sequence with its context. Its cognate antigen is unknown. Trimming cost V 2 bases and J 2 bases, with 13 bases left between them. Germline lookup yields CDR1 KGHSH and CDR2 LQKENI. The CDR3 is 16 amino acids. This specimen belongs to a study of T cell responses to AZD1222 COVID-19 vaccine. This table comes from immunoSEQ multiplex PCR, and its TCRdb copy is limited to in-frame clones, with some not included. The sample lists under 95,000 clones; roughly 87% were seen once. The study's findings and limits: Increased Spike-specific TCR breadth and depth were observed after two AZD1222 doses.

The sequencing used peripheral blood, collected on day 0 of AZD1222 vaccination. V is TRBV18 and J is TRBJ1-5; maybe TRBD1 (5 bases). The TCR originated in an adult in good health. CDR3 nucleotide sequence: TGTGCCAGCTCACCAGGCGGTCGGGGGGGCAATCAGCCCCAGCATTTT. The encoded protein is CASSPGGRGGNQPQHF.